This TCR beta chain is from a study of blood T cell repertoires in COVID-19. Method: immunoSEQ multiplex PCR; TCRdb's copy keeps in-frame clones and lacks some. This sample yields about 190,000 clones, of which approximately 84% are seen a single time; approximately 3% belongs to the top ten. CDR3 length equals 15 residues. Trimming cost V 7 bases and J 3 bases; bases outside gene matches: 9. The germline V gene encodes CDR1 MDHEN and CDR2 SYDVKM. This TCR derives from a woman in her 30s who had recovered from COVID-19. Sequences were obtained from PBMCs or T cells enriched from blood (not recorded which). The chain combines TRBV28 with TRBJ2-5, with 9 bases matching TRBD1. CDR3 region: CASISGQGLKETQYF. The CDR3 nucleotides read TGTGCCAGCATTTCGGGACAGGGATTAAAAGAGACCCAGTACTTC.